What follows are 8 T cell receptor beta chains derived from one specimen sequenced in a study of blood T cell repertoires in COVID-19. This table comes from immunoSEQ multiplex PCR, and its TCRdb copy is limited to in-frame clones, with some not included. The repertoire holds a few hundred thousand clones, approximately 88% seen once, with just under 7% in the top ten. Sequenced: peripheral blood. The receptors stem from a woman in her twenties or thirties who had recovered from COVID-19.

This chain joins TRBV18 and TRBJ1-5, with D unresolved. Germline loops: CDR1 KGHSH, CDR2 LQKENI. Trimming left V 3 bases short and J 5 bases short, with 8 bases between. This CDR3 region has 13 residues. CDR3 amino acids: CASSPSQDQPQHF. DNA for the CDR3: TGTGCCAGCTCACCGTCCCAGGATCAGCCCCAGCATTTT.

The gene calls are TRBV5-1 and TRBJ2-3, with TRBD1 matching over 7 bases. The germline gives CDR1 SGHRS, CDR2 YFSETQ. The CDR3 is 14 residues long. Trimming at V came to 5 bases and at J to 5 bases, leaving 8 bases not matched to a gene. This CDR3 is CASRGSTGLDTQYF. The CDR3 DNA follows: TGCGCCAGCAGGGGTTCGACAGGGCTAGATACGCAGTATTTT.

The chain carries TRBV4-3 and TRBJ2-1; the match to TRBD2 covers 9 bases. The germline V gene encodes CDR1 LGHNA and CDR2 YSLEER. The CDR3 sequence is 16 residues long. V shed 1 base and J 5 bases; nucleotides not matched to a gene: 6. The CDR3 DNA is TGCGCCAGCAGCCAAGTCCCTAGCGGGAATGACAATGAGCAGTTCTTC. This encodes CASSQVPSGNDNEQFF.

This clone has a single count. The J gene is TRBJ2-3, the V gene TRBV5-6; 13 nucleotides agree with TRBD2. Germline V gives CDR1 SGHDT, CDR2 YYEEEE. After removal of 3 bases from V and 2 bases from J, the junction contained 6 bases not matched to a gene. There are 17 residues in the CDR3. The CDR3 here is CASSSGLAGPFTDTQYF. The CDR3 bases are TGTGCCAGCAGCTCGGGACTAGCGGGGCCATTCACAGATACGCAGTATTTT. Full variable domain (outside the CDR3, taken from reference TRBV5-6 and TRBJ2-3): DAGVTQSPTHLIKTRGQQVTLRCSPKSGHDTVSWYQQALGQGPQFIFQYYEEEERQRGNFPDRFSGHQFPNYSSELNVNALLLGDSALYLCASSSGLAGPFTDTQYFGPGTRLTVL.

This clone was detected a few times. V gene TRBV28 combines with J gene TRBJ2-7, with TRBD2 matching 7 bases. The J segment lost 3 bases and the V segment lost 7 bases, leaving 3 bases of the junction unmatched. The CDR3 has 12 amino acids. Germline V gene data show CDR1 as MDHEN and CDR2 as SYDVKM. The CDR3 nucleotides are TGTGCCAGCACCGAGCGGGACTACGAGCAGTACTTC. It is translated as CASTERDYEQYF.

The V call is TRBV6-5, the J call TRBJ1-4; the match to TRBD1 covers 9 bases. The V gene's germline CDR1 is MNHEY and CDR2 SVGAGI. V shed 5 bases and J 4 bases; nucleotides not matched to a gene: 2. There are 14 residues in the CDR3. For the CDR3, the DNA is TGTGCCAGCAGTCAGACAGGGGGTAATGAAAAACTGTTTTTT. As protein: CASSQTGGNEKLFF.

The chain couples TRBV25-1 to TRBJ1-4; D might be TRBD1 (6 bases). V lost 6 bases and J lost 5, with 13 bases in between. CDR3 size: 14 residues. Germline lookup yields CDR1 MGHDK and CDR2 SYGVNS. CDR3 region: CASSWTAGNEKLFF. The DNA of the CDR3 is TGTGCCAGCAGCTGGACAGCGGGGAATGAAAAACTGTTTTTT.

The V call is TRBV19, the J call TRBJ2-1; 11 positions agree with TRBD2. This CDR3 has 15 residues. Germline V gives CDR1 LNHDA, CDR2 SQIVND (reference sequence). V trimming: 6 bases; J trimming: 5 bases; junction bases outside the gene matches: 6. CDR3 residues: CASRVTSGDDNEQFF. The DNA of the CDR3 is TGTGCCAGTAGGGTGACTAGCGGGGACGACAATGAGCAGTTCTTC.